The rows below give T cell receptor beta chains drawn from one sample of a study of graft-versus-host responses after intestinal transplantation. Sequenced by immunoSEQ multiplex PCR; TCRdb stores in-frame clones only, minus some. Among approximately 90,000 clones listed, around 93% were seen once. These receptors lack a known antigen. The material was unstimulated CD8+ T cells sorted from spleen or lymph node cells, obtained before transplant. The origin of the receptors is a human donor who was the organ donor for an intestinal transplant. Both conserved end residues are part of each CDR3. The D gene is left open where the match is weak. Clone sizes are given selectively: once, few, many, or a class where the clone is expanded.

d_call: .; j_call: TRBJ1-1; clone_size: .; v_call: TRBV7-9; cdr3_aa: CASSSTLNTEAFF; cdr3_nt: TGTGCCAGCAGCTCCACCCTGAACACTGAAGCTTTCTTT
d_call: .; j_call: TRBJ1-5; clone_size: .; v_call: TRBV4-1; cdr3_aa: CASSQDHGVRQPQHF; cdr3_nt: TGCGCCAGCAGCCAAGATCATGGGGTTCGGCAGCCCCAGCATTTT
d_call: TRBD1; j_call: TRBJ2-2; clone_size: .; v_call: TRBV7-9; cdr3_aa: CASSLPPLGTVNTGELFF; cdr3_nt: TGTGCCAGCAGCTTACCGCCCCTTGGGACAGTGAACACCGGGGAGCTGTTTTTT
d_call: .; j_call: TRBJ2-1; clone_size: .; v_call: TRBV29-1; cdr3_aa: CSVESGGPYNEQFF; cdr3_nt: TGCAGCGTTGAATCCGGGGGCCCATACAATGAGCAGTTCTTC
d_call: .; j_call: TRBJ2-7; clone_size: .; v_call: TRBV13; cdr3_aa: CASSLGQTYEQYF; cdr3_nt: TGTGCCAGCAGCTTAGGACAGACATACGAGCAGTACTTC
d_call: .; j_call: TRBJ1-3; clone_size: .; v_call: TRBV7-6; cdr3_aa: CASSLGDYSGNTIYF; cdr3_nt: TGTGCCAGCAGCTTAGGGGATTACTCTGGAAACACCATATATTTT
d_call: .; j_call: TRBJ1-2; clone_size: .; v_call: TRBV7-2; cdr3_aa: CASSFLTPGLYGYTF; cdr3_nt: TGTGCCAGCAGCTTTCTTACCCCGGGGCTCTATGGCTACACCTTC
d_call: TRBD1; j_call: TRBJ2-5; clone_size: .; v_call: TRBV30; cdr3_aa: CAWSGPRQGRNSETQYF; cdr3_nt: TGTGCCTGGAGTGGGCCGCGACAGGGGAGGAATTCGGAGACCCAGTACTTC
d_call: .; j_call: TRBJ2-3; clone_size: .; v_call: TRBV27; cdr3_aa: CASSYIAGRSTDTQYF; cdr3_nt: TGTGCCAGCAGTTACATTGCAGGGCGAAGCACAGATACGCAGTATTTT
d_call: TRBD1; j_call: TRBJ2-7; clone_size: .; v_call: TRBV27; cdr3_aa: CASLSGTDPFEQYF; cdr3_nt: TGTGCCAGTCTGTCGGGGACAGACCCCTTCGAGCAGTACTTC
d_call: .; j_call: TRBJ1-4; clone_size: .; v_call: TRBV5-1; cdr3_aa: CASSPLGVNEKLFF; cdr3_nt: TGCGCCAGCAGCCCCTTAGGGGTTAATGAAAAACTGTTTTTT
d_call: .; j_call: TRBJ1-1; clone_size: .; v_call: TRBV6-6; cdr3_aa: CASRRDPGTEAFF; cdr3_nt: TGTGCCAGCAGGAGGGACCCAGGCACTGAAGCTTTCTTT
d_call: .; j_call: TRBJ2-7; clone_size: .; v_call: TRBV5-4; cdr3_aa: CASSFWGVWDEQYF; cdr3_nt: TGTGCCAGCAGCTTTTGGGGGGTCTGGGACGAGCAGTACTTC
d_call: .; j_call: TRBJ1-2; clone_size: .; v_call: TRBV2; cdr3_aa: CASSEALQAGNYGYTF; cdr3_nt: TGTGCCAGCAGTGAAGCGCTTCAGGCAGGGAACTATGGCTACACCTTC
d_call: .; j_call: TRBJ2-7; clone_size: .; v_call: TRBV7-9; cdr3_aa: CASSPLIGPSSYEQYF; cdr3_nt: TGTGCCAGCAGCCCCCTGATCGGGCCGAGCTCCTACGAGCAGTACTTC
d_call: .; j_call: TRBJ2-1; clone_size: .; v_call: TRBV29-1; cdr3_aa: CSVEQGPYNEQFF; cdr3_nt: TGCAGCGTTGAACAGGGGCCTTACAATGAGCAGTTCTTC
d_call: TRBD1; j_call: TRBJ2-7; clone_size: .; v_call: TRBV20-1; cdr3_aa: CSARTGAEQYF; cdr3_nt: TGCAGTGCGAGGACAGGGGCCGAGCAGTACTTC
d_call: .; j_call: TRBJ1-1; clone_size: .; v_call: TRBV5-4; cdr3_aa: CASSGDFLNTEAFF; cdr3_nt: TGTGCCAGCAGCGGGGATTTCTTGAACACTGAAGCTTTCTTT
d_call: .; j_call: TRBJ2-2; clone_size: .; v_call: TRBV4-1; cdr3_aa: CASSIGNRELFF; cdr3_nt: TGCGCCAGCAGCATTGGGAACAGGGAGCTGTTTTTT
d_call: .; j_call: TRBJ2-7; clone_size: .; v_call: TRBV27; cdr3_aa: CASGTYEQYF; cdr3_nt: TGTGCCAGCGGGACCTACGAGCAGTACTTC
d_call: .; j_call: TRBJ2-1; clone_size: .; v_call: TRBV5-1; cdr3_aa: CASSLSRNNEQFF; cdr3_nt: TGCGCCAGCAGCTTGTCCCGCAACAATGAGCAGTTCTTC
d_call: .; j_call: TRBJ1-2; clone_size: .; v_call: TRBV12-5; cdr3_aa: CASGLMSSLYGYTF; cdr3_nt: TGTGCTAGTGGTTTGATGAGTAGCTTATATGGCTACACCTTC
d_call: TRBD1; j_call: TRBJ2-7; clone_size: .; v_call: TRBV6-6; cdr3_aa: CASSLGQDQGYEQYF; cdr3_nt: TGTGCCAGCAGCCTTGGACAGGACCAGGGCTACGAGCAGTACTTC
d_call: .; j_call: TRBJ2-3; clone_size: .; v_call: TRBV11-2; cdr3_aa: CASSLALDTQYF; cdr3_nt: TGTGCCAGCAGCTTAGCTCTGGATACGCAGTATTTT
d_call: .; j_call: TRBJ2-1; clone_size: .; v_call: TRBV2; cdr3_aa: CASSPLGIDNEQFF; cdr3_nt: TGTGCCAGCAGCCCCCTCGGGATAGACAATGAGCAGTTCTTC
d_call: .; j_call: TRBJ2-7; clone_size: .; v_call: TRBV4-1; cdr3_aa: CASSQDISGGSYEQYF; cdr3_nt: TGCGCCAGCAGCCAAGATATCAGCGGCGGATCCTACGAGCAGTACTTC
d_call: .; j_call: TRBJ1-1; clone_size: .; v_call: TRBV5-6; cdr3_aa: CASSDLGGMSTEAFF; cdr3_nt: TGTGCCAGCAGCGATCTCGGGGGAATGTCGACTGAAGCTTTCTTT
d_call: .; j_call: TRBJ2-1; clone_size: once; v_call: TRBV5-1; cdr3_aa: CASSLIQPHYNEQFF; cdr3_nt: TGCGCCAGCAGCTTAATCCAGCCCCACTACAATGAGCAGTTCTTC
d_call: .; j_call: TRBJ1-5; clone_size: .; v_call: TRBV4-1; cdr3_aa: CASSQTHRTGVNQPQHF; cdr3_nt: TGCGCCAGCAGCCAAACCCATAGAACGGGGGTCAATCAGCCCCAGCATTTT
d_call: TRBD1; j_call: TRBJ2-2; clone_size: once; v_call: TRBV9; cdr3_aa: CASSFGQGSANTGELFF; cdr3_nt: TGTGCCAGCAGCTTCGGACAGGGCTCAGCGAACACCGGGGAGCTGTTTTTT
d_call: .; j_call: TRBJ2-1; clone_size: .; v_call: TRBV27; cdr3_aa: CASSAKGGADEQFF; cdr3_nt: TGTGCCAGCAGTGCCAAGGGGGGGGCCGATGAGCAGTTCTTC
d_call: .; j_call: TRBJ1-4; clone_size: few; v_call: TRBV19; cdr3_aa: CASSEPATNEKLFF; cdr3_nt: TGTGCCAGTAGTGAACCTGCAACTAATGAAAAACTGTTTTTT
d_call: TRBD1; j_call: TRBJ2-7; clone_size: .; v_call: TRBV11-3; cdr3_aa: CASSSRTGGPYEQYF; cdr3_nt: TGTGCCAGCAGTTCTAGGACAGGGGGCCCCTACGAGCAGTACTTC
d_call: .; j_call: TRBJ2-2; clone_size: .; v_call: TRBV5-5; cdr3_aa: CASSRTPGVNTGELFF; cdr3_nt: TGTGCCAGCAGCCGGACACCAGGGGTGAACACCGGGGAGCTGTTTTTT
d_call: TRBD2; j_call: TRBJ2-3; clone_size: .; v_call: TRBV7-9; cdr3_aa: CASSLIGGRADTQYF; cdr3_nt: TGTGCCAGCAGCTTAATCGGCGGGAGGGCAGATACGCAGTATTTT
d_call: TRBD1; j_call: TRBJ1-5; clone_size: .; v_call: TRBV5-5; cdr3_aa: CASSFSGQGGQPQHF; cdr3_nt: TGTGCCAGCAGCTTTTCCGGACAGGGCGGTCAGCCCCAGCATTTT
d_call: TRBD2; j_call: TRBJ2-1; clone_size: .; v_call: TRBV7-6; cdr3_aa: CASSPFAGGPGNEQFF; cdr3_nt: TGTGCCAGCAGTCCGTTCGCGGGAGGGCCGGGCAATGAGCAGTTCTTC
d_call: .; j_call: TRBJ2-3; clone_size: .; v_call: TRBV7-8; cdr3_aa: CASSHYGQGLTDTQYF; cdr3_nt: TGTGCCAGCAGCCATTACGGGCAGGGCTTAACAGATACGCAGTATTTT